This passage covers 27 T cell receptor beta chains from one sample sequenced in a study of tissue T cells after allogeneic stem cell transplantation. The method was immunoSEQ multiplex PCR; TCRdb's version includes in-frame clones alone and lacks a portion of them. Seen here are more than 20,000 clones, roughly two thirds observed once, and the top ten hold approximately 0.72%. Sequencing was performed on spleen. These receptors were collected from a female BALB/c mouse in good health. Strain haplotype at MHC: H2-d.

In the case of this clone: The genes and germline here are from mouse. The read falls 1 residue short of the CDR3 end, and the missing part is taken from the germline J gene. The gene calls are TRBV31 and TRBJ2-5; the D is unclear. Germline CDR1 GKSSPN, CDR2 SITVG. CDR3 size: 12 residues. V lost 0 bases and J 2 bases, leaving 3 bases between the germline ends. CDR3 amino acids: CAWSLSQDTQYF. The DNA read from the CDR3 is TGTGCCTGGAGTCTATCCCAAGACACCCAGTAC.

This clone was detected a few times. The genes and germline here are from mouse. The CDR3 end falls 1 residue outside the read, so it is completed with the germline J gene. V gene TRBV5 combines with J gene TRBJ2-7; 7 bases are shared with TRBD2. Trimming at V came to 4 bases and at J to 4 bases, leaving 4 bases not matched to a gene. The CDR3 totals 13 residues. Germline loops: CDR1 LGHNA, CDR2 YNLKQL (reference sequence). CDR3 DNA (partial): TGTGCCAGCAGCCCCGACTGGGCATATGAACAGTAC. The encoded protein is CASSPDWAYEQY. The entire CDR3 reads CASSPDWAYEQYF.

Comment on this clone: Gene names denote mouse genes. The read gets to within 1 residue of the CDR3 end, and the germline J gene fills in the rest. The V gene is TRBV31, the J gene TRBJ2-5; weak D call: TRBD2 (6 bases). The germline gives CDR1 GKSSPN, CDR2 SITVG. With 3 bases removed from V and 5 bases from J, the gap between germline ends came to 15 bases. This CDR3 has 14 residues. CDR3 residues: CAWSQNWDLDTQYF. The CDR3 DNA, read in part, is TGTGCCTGGAGCCAAAACTGGGATTTAGACACCCAGTAC.

As regards this clone: The genes and germline here are from mouse. CDR3 bases read: TGTGCCTGGAGTCCGGGGACAGGGGGCCACAACCAGGCTCCGCTT. Protein: CAWSPGTGGHNQAPL. Given in full, the CDR3 is CAWSPGTGGHNQAPLF. The chain recombines TRBV31 with TRBJ1-5, with TRBD1 identical over 12 bases. The read is 1 residue too short to cover the CDR3 end, so that end is filled in from the germline J gene. CDR1 and CDR2 from the germline V gene are GKSSPN and SITVG. The CDR3 has 16 amino acids. Losses at the gene ends were 1 base for V and 2 bases for J; bases not matched to a gene: 3.

A remark on this clone: Here the gene names and germline are mouse. Coverage ceases 1 residue before the CDR3 finishes, and the germline J gene fills in the end. The chain employs TRBV29 and TRBJ2-5; D might be TRBD2 (6 bases). Germline CDR1 reads MSHET; CDR2 reads SYDVDS. The length of the CDR3 is 14 residues. V lost 5 bases and J lost 2, with 11 bases in between. The chain's CDR3 is CASSLLGTQDTQYF. The part of the CDR3 DNA that was read is TGTGCTAGCAGTCTTCTGGGGACCCAAGACACCCAGTAC.

A word on this clone: The genes and germline here are from mouse. The sequenced fragment ends 1 residue before the CDR3 boundary, so the rest is inferred from the germline J gene. The chain combines TRBV31 with TRBJ1-1, with 8 bases aligning to TRBD1. Trimming at V came to 4 bases and at J to 1 base, leaving 5 bases not matched to a gene. From germline, CDR1 is GKSSPN and CDR2 SITVG. This CDR3 has 14 residues. The CDR3 spells CAWTPQGANTEVFF. CDR3 DNA, as far as it was read: TGTGCCTGGACCCCTCAGGGGGCGAACACAGAAGTCTTC. Full variable domain (missing parts from reference TRBV31 and TRBJ1-1): AQTIHQWPVAEIKAVGSPLSLGCTIKGKSSPNLYWYWQATGGTLQQLFYSITVGQVESVVQLNLSASRPKDDQFILSTEKLLLSHSGFYLCAWTPQGANTEVFFGKGTRLTVV.

As for this clone: All gene names here are mouse names. The CDR3 end falls 1 residue outside the read, so it is completed with the germline J gene. The rearrangement uses TRBV4 and TRBJ1-1; D call uncertain. The CDR3 is made up of 13 amino acids. The V gene's germline CDR1 is LGHDT and CDR2 YNNKQL (reference sequence). V gave up 4 bases and J gave up 3 bases, with 9 bases separating them. CDR3 bases read: TGTGCCAGCAGCTGGGGTGGGGACACAGAAGTCTTC. It codes for CASSWGGDTEVF. The whole CDR3 protein reads CASSWGGDTEVFF.

Concerning this clone: Each gene name is a mouse one. The read ends 1 residue shy of where the CDR3 ends; the end is completed using the germline J gene. The chain couples TRBV13-2 to TRBJ2-1; D is tentatively TRBD1 or TRBD2 (5 bases each). The V end lost 0 bases, the J end lost 7 bases, and 5 bases lay between the germline ends. Germline V gene sequence: CDR1 NNHNN, CDR2 SYGAGS (reference sequence). The CDR3 loop spans 12 amino acids. This CDR3 is CASGDGGAEQFF. CDR3 bases read: TGTGCCAGCGGTGATGGGGGGGCTGAGCAGTTC.

A note on this clone: Gene names refer to mouse genes. The read ends 1 residue shy of where the CDR3 ends; the end is completed using the germline J gene. V usage is TRBV13-2 and J usage is TRBJ2-3; 12 positions match TRBD2. Germline lookup yields CDR1 NNHNN and CDR2 SYGAGS (reference sequence). CDR3 size: 16 residues. The ends lost 5 bases at V and 2 bases at J; junction bases unmatched: 6. The CDR3 loop is CASGRLGGRDAETLYF. Partial CDR3 DNA: TGTGCCAGCGGGCGACTGGGGGGGCGAGATGCAGAAACGCTGTAT.

To note about this clone: Gene names and germline match the mouse. The DNA read from the CDR3 is TGTGCCAGCAGTATATCTGGGGGTGCAGAAACGCTGTAT. The encoded protein is CASSISGGAETLY. The entire CDR3 reads CASSISGGAETLYF. This chain connects TRBV19 to TRBJ2-3; perhaps TRBD2 as D (6 bases). The CDR3 extends 1 residue past the end of the read, so its final part is completed from the germline J gene. V was cut by 1 base and J by 1 base, with 7 bases left in between. This CDR3 is 14 amino acids long. CDR1 and CDR2 (germline): FNHDT, SITEND (reference sequence).

This clone was found a few times. The genes and germline here are from mouse. The read ends 1 residue early relative to the CDR3; the germline J gene fills the gap. V and J are TRBV17 and TRBJ2-7; maybe TRBD2 (5 bases). The germline V gene has CDR1 MNHDT and CDR2 YYDKIL. The germline V and J ends were trimmed by 4 bases and 0 bases, with 7 bases remaining between them. The CDR3 is 13 residues long. CDR3 DNA (partial): TGTGCTAGCAGTACTGGGAACTCCTATGAACAGTAC. As protein: CASSTGNSYEQY. The entire CDR3 reads CASSTGNSYEQYF.

Concerning this clone: The gene names here belong to mouse. The read halts 1 residue ahead of the CDR3 end, with the missing end drawn from the germline J gene. The genes are TRBV20 and TRBJ2-5, with 9 bases identical to TRBD1. Germline V gene data show CDR1 as GFQATS and CDR2 as STVNSAI. This CDR3 has 13 amino acids. Trimming at V came to 2 bases and at J to 5 bases, leaving 2 bases not matched to a gene. CDR3 sequence reads: CGARTGGPDTQYF. Incomplete CDR3 DNA: TGTGGTGCTAGGACAGGGGGCCCAGACACCCAGTAC.

Points on this clone: Gene labels here are mouse ones. Coverage ceases 1 residue before the CDR3 finishes, and the germline J gene fills in the end. The V gene is TRBV5, the J gene TRBJ2-4; TRBD2 matches 11 bases. Trimming cost V 0 bases and J 3 bases; bases outside gene matches: 5. The CDR3 runs 17 residues. The germline V gene encodes CDR1 LGHNA and CDR2 YNLKQL (reference sequence). The covered CDR3 bases are TGTGCCAGCAGCCAAGACTCGGACTGGGGGGACCAAAACACCTTGTAC. Residues: CASSQDSDWGDQNTLY. The full-length CDR3 reads as CASSQDSDWGDQNTLYF.

To note about this clone: Gene names are mouse gene names. Read coverage stops 1 residue before the CDR3 terminus; the germline J gene supplies the remainder. The chain recombines TRBV13-1 with TRBJ2-3; TRBD2 aligns across 14 bases. Germline trimming cut 6 bases from V and 0 bases from J; bases unmatched to any gene: 9. The germline V gene encodes CDR1 NSHNY and CDR2 SYGAGN. The CDR3 is 18 amino acids. The CDR3 here is CASTTPGLGGPSAETLYF. CDR3 DNA, as far as it was read: TGTGCCAGCACCACCCCGGGACTGGGGGGGCCGAGTGCAGAAACGCTGTAT.

Concerning this clone: Gene names follow the mouse nomenclature. The DNA read from the CDR3 is TGCACCTGCAGTGCAGACCAGCAAAGCAACGAAAGATTATTT. Its protein is CTCSADQQSNERLF. The CDR3 in full is CTCSADQQSNERLFF. The rearrangement joins TRBV1 to TRBJ1-4; D unresolved. Read data end 1 residue before the CDR3 end; the end is taken from the germline J gene. The CDR3 has 15 residues. V was shortened by 0 bases and J by 4 bases, with 9 bases between the two germline ends. Germline V lookup: CDR1 NSQYPW, CDR2 LRSPGD (reference sequence).

On this clone: Genes here carry mouse names. Sequencing ends 1 residue short of the CDR3 end; the germline J gene provides the rest. This chain links TRBV13-1 with TRBJ2-3; perhaps TRBD2 as D (6 bases). The CDR3 loop spans 15 amino acids. The V end lost 0 bases, the J end lost 0 bases, and 8 bases lay between the germline ends. CDR1 NSHNY and CDR2 SYGAGN come from the germline V gene. The sequenced CDR3 bases are TGTGCCAGCAGTGATGGGGGGGTTAGTGCAGAAACGCTGTAT. It specifies CASSDGGVSAETLY. The CDR3 reads in full as CASSDGGVSAETLYF.

Note on this clone: Germline and genes here are mouse. The CDR3 loop reads CASSLGTDYEQYF. The covered CDR3 bases are TGTGCCAGCAGCCTCGGGACAGACTATGAACAGTAC. The chain uses TRBV14 and TRBJ2-7; 7 bases fit TRBD1. The read terminates 1 residue ahead of where the CDR3 ends, so the germline J gene completes it. Germline lookup yields CDR1 SGHDT and CDR2 FRDEAV. The CDR3 has 13 amino acids. V lost 5 bases to trimming and J lost 3 bases; unmatched junction nucleotides: 5.

In the case of this clone: Gene names and germline refer to mouse. Read sequence stops 1 residue before the CDR3 end, and the germline J gene provides the missing end. V and J are TRBV13-2 and TRBJ2-4; possible D gene TRBD1, 5 bases. CDR3 length: 14 amino acids. Germline V gives CDR1 NNHNN, CDR2 SYGAGS (reference sequence). V lost 2 bases, J lost 1 base, and 8 bases lay in between. The CDR3 DNA, read in part, is TGTGCCAGCGGTGACCCCAGGGGTCAAAACACCTTGTAC. Amino acid sequence: CASGDPRGQNTLY. The whole CDR3 is CASGDPRGQNTLYF.

On this clone: Germline and genes here are mouse. The observed sequence ends 1 residue before the CDR3 terminus, with the missing tail filled in from the germline J gene. The chain carries TRBV1 and TRBJ2-5, with TRBD1 matching 7 bases. V lost 2 bases to trimming and J lost 0 bases; unmatched junction nucleotides: 2. From germline, CDR1 is NSQYPW and CDR2 LRSPGD (reference sequence). This CDR3 region has 15 residues. The DNA read from the CDR3 is TGCACCTGCAGTGCACAGGGGGTTAACCAAGACACCCAGTAC. It codes for CTCSAQGVNQDTQY. In full, the CDR3 reads CTCSAQGVNQDTQYF.

Regarding this clone: Mouse gene names apply. The read stops 1 residue short of the end of the CDR3; the missing end is completed from the germline J gene. J is TRBJ2-4 and V is TRBV15; 7 bases align to TRBD1. Germline V gene data show CDR1 as SGHND and CDR2 as FRSKSL. This CDR3 has 16 amino acids. V dropped 5 bases and J dropped 0; count of bases not matched to a gene: 8. The sequenced CDR3 bases are TGTGCCAGCAGTACCGGGACAGAATCTAGTCAAAACACCTTGTAC. Its protein product is CASSTGTESSQNTLY. The whole CDR3 sequence reads CASSTGTESSQNTLYF.

For this clone: The gene names given are mouse names. The observed sequence ends 1 residue before the CDR3 terminus, with the missing tail filled in from the germline J gene. This chain joins TRBV19 and TRBJ2-2; a weak D match, TRBD1 (6 bases). The CDR3 runs 14 residues. The ends were cut back, 3 bases at V and 0 bases at J, with 6 bases in the middle. Germline CDR1 and CDR2: FNHDT and SITEND (reference sequence). CDR3 DNA, as far as it was read: TGTGCCAGCAGTAGGACAGCAAACACCGGGCAGCTCTAC. Translated, it gives CASSRTANTGQLY. The complete CDR3 sequence is CASSRTANTGQLYF.

With respect to this clone: Here the gene names and germline are mouse. The read ends 1 residue early relative to the CDR3; the germline J gene fills the gap. V gene TRBV13-2 combines with J gene TRBJ1-5; D is unclear. This CDR3 spans 11 amino acids. V dropped 5 bases and J dropped 7 bases, with 7 bases sitting between them. CDR1 NNHNN and CDR2 SYGAGS come from the germline V gene (reference sequence). The covered CDR3 bases are TGTGCCAGCGGCCGACAACAGGCTCCGCTT. It encodes CASGRQQAPL. The whole CDR3 is CASGRQQAPLF.

Concerning this clone: Genes here carry mouse names. The CDR3 end lies 1 residue beyond the end of the read and is filled in from the germline J gene. The chain joins TRBV20 to TRBJ1-2; no clear D gene. V shed 4 bases and J shed 0 bases, with 6 bases lying between them. This CDR3 contains 12 residues. Per germline, CDR1 GFQATS and CDR2 STVNSAI. The chain's CDR3 is CGAMRTNSDYTF. The DNA read from the CDR3 is TGTGGTGCTATGAGGACAAACTCCGACTACACC.

This clone appeared a single time. These gene names are mouse names. The DNA ends 1 residue before the CDR3 does, and the rest of the CDR3 is filled in from the germline J gene. The chain links TRBV4 to TRBJ2-5; TRBD1 matches at 9 bases. J gave up 0 bases and V 5 bases, and 0 bases lay outside the gene matches. This CDR3 is built from 14 residues. In germline, CDR1 is LGHDT, CDR2 YNNKQL (reference sequence). The CDR3 protein is CASSDRGNQDTQYF. Partial CDR3 DNA: TGTGCCAGCAGCGACAGGGGGAACCAAGACACCCAGTAC.

This clone was counted once. Gene names follow the mouse nomenclature. The observed sequence ends 1 residue before the CDR3 terminus, with the missing tail filled in from the germline J gene. J is TRBJ2-1 and V is TRBV13-3, with TRBD1 identical over 7 bases. This CDR3 has 14 amino acids. With V trimmed by 4 bases and J by 1 base, 2 bases remained unmatched. The germline gives CDR1 NNHDY, CDR2 SYVADS. This CDR3 reads CASSLGQNYAEQFF. The CDR3 DNA, read in part, is TGTGCCAGCAGTCTGGGACAGAACTATGCTGAGCAGTTC.

As concerns this clone: Gene names are mouse gene names. The observed sequence ends 1 residue before the CDR3 terminus, with the missing tail filled in from the germline J gene. The genes are TRBV2 and TRBJ2-1; 13 bases align to TRBD2. The CDR3 extends over 15 amino acids. Losses at the gene ends were 6 bases for V and 7 bases for J; bases not matched to a gene: 6. CDR1 and CDR2 (germline): LGHNA, YSYQKL. The sequenced part of the CDR3 DNA is TGTGCCAGCAGGAGGACTGGGGGGGCGCTAGCTGAGCAGTTC. The encoded protein is CASRRTGGALAEQF. The CDR3 as a whole reads CASRRTGGALAEQFF.

About this clone: Gene names are the mouse ones. The sequenced fragment ends 1 residue before the CDR3 boundary, so the rest is inferred from the germline J gene. V and J are TRBV13-2 and TRBJ1-1, with TRBD1 identical over 9 bases. The CDR3 runs 13 residues. After removal of 5 bases from V and 3 bases from J, the junction contained 2 bases not matched to a gene. CDR1 and CDR2 from the germline V gene are NNHNN and SYGAGS (reference sequence). Incomplete CDR3 DNA: TGTGCCAGCGGGACAGGGGGGGACACAGAAGTCTTC. The encoded protein is CASGTGGDTEVF. The entire CDR3 is CASGTGGDTEVFF.